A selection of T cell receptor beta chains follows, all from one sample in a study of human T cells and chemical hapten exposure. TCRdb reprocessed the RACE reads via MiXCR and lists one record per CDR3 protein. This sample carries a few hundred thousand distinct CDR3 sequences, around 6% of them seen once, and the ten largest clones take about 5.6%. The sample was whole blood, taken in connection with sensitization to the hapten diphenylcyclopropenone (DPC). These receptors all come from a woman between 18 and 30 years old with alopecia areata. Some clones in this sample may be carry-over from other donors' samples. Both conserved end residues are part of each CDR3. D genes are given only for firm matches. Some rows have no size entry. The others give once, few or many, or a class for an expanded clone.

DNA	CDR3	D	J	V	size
TGTGCCAGCAGTGTGCAGGGAACCACTGAAGCTTTCTTT	CASSVQGTTEAFF	-	TRBJ1-1	TRBV2	many
TGTGCCAGCAGCCAAGATCTAACACTCAGGCTTAACTATGGCTACACCTTC	CASSQDLTLRLNYGYTF	-	TRBJ1-2	TRBV4-2	many
TGTGCCAGCAGCCAAGATGCGATAAGCACGTTGGCCACTGAAGCTTTCTTT	CASSQDAISTLATEAFF	-	TRBJ1-1	TRBV14	many
TGTGCCTGGACCCAGCCTCCTTTTGGGGGGTGTTGGTTCTTC	CAWTQPPFGGCWFF	-	TRBJ2-1	TRBV30	-
TGTGCCAGCAGATCGGCGGACAGGGCCGGTTCACCCCTCCACTTT	CASRSADRAGSPLHF	TRBD1	TRBJ1-6	TRBV2	-
TGCAGTGCTAGAGAACAGGGTAATCAGCCCCAGCATTTT	CSAREQGNQPQHF	-	TRBJ1-5	TRBV20-1	few
TGTGCCAGCAGCCAAGATGTCCGGGGATCGGCCGGGGAGCTGTTTTTT	CASSQDVRGSAGELFF	-	TRBJ2-2	TRBV4-2	many
TGTGCCACTCAACATGACGAGACTTGGGGAAGGAATTCACCCCTCCACTTT	CATQHDETWGRNSPLHF	-	TRBJ1-6	TRBV15	few
TGTGCCAGCAGGAGAGACGGAGGATACAATCAGCCCCAGCATTTT	CASRRDGGYNQPQHF	-	TRBJ1-5	TRBV12-3/TRBV12-4	few
TGCAGTGCTAGAGATCGGTGGCAGGCTGGATCGTTGAACACTGAAGCTTTCTTT	CSARDRWQAGSLNTEAFF	-	TRBJ1-1	TRBV20-1	-
TGTGCCAGCAGTATAATCGGTACTAGCGGGGGGGGTGTATTATGGCCAGATACGCAGTATTTT	CASSIIGTSGGGVLWPDTQYF	TRBD2	TRBJ2-3	TRBV28	-
TGTGCCAGCAGTCAATGGACAGGGACTGAGCAGTTCTTC	CASSQWTGTEQFF	TRBD1	TRBJ2-1	TRBV6-6	few
TGTGCCAGCTCACCACCGCTACAAGAGACCCAGTACTTC	CASSPPLQETQYF	-	TRBJ2-5	TRBV18	many
TGTGCCAGCAGTTATTGGCTAGACAGCTACTCTGGAAACACCATATATTTT	CASSYWLDSYSGNTIYF	-	TRBJ1-3	TRBV13	few
TGTGCCAGCAAAGGGGGCTATTCTTACAATGAGCAGTTCTTC	CASKGGYSYNEQFF	TRBD1	TRBJ2-1	TRBV6-5	few
TGTGCCAGCAGCCAAAGGCTGGACACAGATACGCAGTATTTT	CASSQRLDTDTQYF	-	TRBJ2-3	TRBV4-2	many
TGTGCCAGCAGCTTCACCGGACGGAATTCACCCCTCCACTTT	CASSFTGRNSPLHF	-	TRBJ1-6	TRBV7-8	many
TGCAGTGCTCCCCAGCGCACTGAAGCTTTCTTT	CSAPQRTEAFF	-	TRBJ1-1	TRBV20-1	many
TGCAGTGCTAGAGTGGGGGCGAGCTATGGCTACACCTTC	CSARVGASYGYTF	-	TRBJ1-2	TRBV20-1	few
TGTGCCAGCAGCTCGGACAGCTCTGGAAACACCATATATTTT	CASSSDSSGNTIYF	-	TRBJ1-3	TRBV7-9	many
TGTGCCATCAGTGATAGTCAGGGTCGGTACACTGAAGCTTTCTTT	CAISDSQGRYTEAFF	-	TRBJ1-1	TRBV10-3	many
TGTGCCAGCAGCTTAGAAGCGGGGGGCCTCAATGAGCAGTTCTTC	CASSLEAGGLNEQFF	TRBD2	TRBJ2-1	TRBV7-6	few
TGCGCCAGCAGCCAAGACACCCGTCGGATGGGGGCTACTCCAACCTTC	CASSQDTRRMGATPTF	-	TRBJ1-2	TRBV4-3	many
TGCGCCAGCAGCCCGGCAGGGGGCGCGGGTGGCTACACCTTC	CASSPAGGAGGYTF	TRBD1	TRBJ1-2	TRBV4-1	many
TGCAGTGCTTCAGAGTCCAACACCTATGGCTACACCTTC	CSASESNTYGYTF	-	TRBJ1-2	TRBV20-1	many
TGTGCCAGCAGCTTAGGGGACAGGGATTTTCCTGGCTACACCTTC	CASSLGDRDFPGYTF	TRBD1	TRBJ1-2	TRBV7-2	many
TGTGCCAGCACCCATCAAGGAGTCAGGGAGGGTCAGCCCCAGCATTTT	CASTHQGVREGQPQHF	-	TRBJ1-5	TRBV28	many
TGTGCCAGCAAAGGAAATGGCTACACCTTC	CASKGNGYTF	-	TRBJ1-2	TRBV7-9	few
TGTGCCAGCAGCAACGTAGCCAATTCACCCCTCCACTTT	CASSNVANSPLHF	-	TRBJ1-6	TRBV7-3	-
TGTGCCAGCAGAATGACAGGGGGGAACACTGAAGCTTTCTTT	CASRMTGGNTEAFF	TRBD1	TRBJ1-1	TRBV12-3/TRBV12-4	few